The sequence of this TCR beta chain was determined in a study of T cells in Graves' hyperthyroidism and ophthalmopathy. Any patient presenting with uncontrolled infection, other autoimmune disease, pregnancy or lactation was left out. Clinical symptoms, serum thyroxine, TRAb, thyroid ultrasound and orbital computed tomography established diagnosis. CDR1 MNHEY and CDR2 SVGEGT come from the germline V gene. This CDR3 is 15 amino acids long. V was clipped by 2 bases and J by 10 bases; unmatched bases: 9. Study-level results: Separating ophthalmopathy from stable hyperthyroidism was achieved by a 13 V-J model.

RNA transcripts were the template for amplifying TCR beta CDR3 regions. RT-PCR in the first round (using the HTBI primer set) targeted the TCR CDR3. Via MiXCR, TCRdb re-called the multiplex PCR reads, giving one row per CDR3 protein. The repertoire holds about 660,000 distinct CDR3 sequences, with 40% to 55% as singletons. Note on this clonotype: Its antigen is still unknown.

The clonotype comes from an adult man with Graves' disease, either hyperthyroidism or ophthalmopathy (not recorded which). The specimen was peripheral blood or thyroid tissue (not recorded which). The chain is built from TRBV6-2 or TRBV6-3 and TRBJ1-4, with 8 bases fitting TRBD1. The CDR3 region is CASSYRGQDRSKLFF. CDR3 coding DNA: TGTGCCAGCAGTTACCGGGGACAGGACAGATCAAAACTGTTTTTT.